This T cell receptor beta chain was sequenced during a study of cytomegalovirus exposure and HLA in healthy donors. The study, taken as a whole, reports: The later analysis indicated that the majority of CMV-associated TCR beta chains appeared HLA-restricted. Reportedly, cytomegalovirus status was diagnosed with high sensitivity and specificity.

The PCR was carried out with 60 Vbeta primers and 13 Jbeta primers. Libraries were prepared by immunoSEQ multiplex PCR; TCRdb keeps only in-frame clonotypes and omits some of them. This table has about 140,000 clones, roughly 85% appearing once. The germline CDR1 and CDR2 sequences are LNHDA and SQIVND (reference sequence). Trimming took 7 bases from V and 2 from J, leaving 14 bases between them. The CDR3 covers 14 residues. Concerning this clone itself: As yet, its antigen is unknown.

The sample was PBMCs. The chain is built from TRBV19 and TRBJ1-1; D is perhaps TRBD1 (6 bases). The sequence came from a male donor in good health and CMV-seronegative. Written as DNA, the CDR3 is TGTGCCAGTAATAGACAGGTATCCAACACTGAAGCTTTCTTT. Translated, it gives CASNRQVSNTEAFF.